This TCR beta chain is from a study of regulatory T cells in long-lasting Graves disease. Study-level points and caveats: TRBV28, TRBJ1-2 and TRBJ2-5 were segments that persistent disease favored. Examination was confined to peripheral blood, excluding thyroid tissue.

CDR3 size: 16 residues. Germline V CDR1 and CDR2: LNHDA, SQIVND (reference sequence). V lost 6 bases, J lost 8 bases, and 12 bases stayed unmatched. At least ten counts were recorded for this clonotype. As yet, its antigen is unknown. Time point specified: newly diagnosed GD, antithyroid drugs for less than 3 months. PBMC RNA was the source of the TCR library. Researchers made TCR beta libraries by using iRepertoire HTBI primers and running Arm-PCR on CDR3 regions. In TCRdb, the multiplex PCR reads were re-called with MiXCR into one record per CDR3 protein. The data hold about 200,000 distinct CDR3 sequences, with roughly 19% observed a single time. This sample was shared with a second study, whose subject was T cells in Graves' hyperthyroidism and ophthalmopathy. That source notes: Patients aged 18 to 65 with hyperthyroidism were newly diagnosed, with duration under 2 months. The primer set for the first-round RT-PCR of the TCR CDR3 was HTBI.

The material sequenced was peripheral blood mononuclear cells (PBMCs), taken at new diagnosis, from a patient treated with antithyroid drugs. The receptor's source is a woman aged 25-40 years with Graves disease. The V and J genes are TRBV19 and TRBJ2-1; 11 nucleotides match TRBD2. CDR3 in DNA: TGTGCCAGTAGCACCCAACTAGCGGGAGACGTCGATGAGCAGTTCTTC. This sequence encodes CASSTQLAGDVDEQFF.